These T cell receptor beta chains were read from a single sample in a study of cytomegalovirus exposure and HLA in healthy donors. Here immunoSEQ multiplex PCR was the method, and the copy in TCRdb shows in-frame clones only, minus some. This specimen shows tens of thousands of clones; the ten leading clones hold 4.5% to 6%. The source material was PBMCs. The receptor source for this set is a female donor in good health and CMV-seronegative. Each CDR3 is given with its conserved first and last residue. Fields, in order: CDR3 DNA, CDR3 protein, D gene, J gene, V gene. D genes are given only for firm matches.

cdr3_nt: TGTGCCAGCAGTCCCGGGACAGGGTACGAGCAGTACTTC
cdr3_aa: CASSPGTGYEQYF
d_call: TRBD1
j_call: TRBJ2-7
v_call: TRBV28

cdr3_nt: TGTGCCATCAGTGAGTCCGACAGCCTGAACACTGAAGCTTTCTTT
cdr3_aa: CAISESDSLNTEAFF
d_call: NA
j_call: TRBJ1-1
v_call: TRBV10-3

cdr3_nt: TGTGCCAGCAGCTTGAATAGGGGTAACTATGGCTACACCTTC
cdr3_aa: CASSLNRGNYGYTF
d_call: NA
j_call: TRBJ1-2
v_call: TRBV5-4

cdr3_nt: TGTGCCATCCCGGGTGTGTCTGAAGCTTTCTTT
cdr3_aa: CAIPGVSEAFF
d_call: NA
j_call: TRBJ1-1
v_call: TRBV6-7

cdr3_nt: TGCGCCAGCAGCCCTCGGACTAGCGGTAGCACAGATACGCAGTATTTT
cdr3_aa: CASSPRTSGSTDTQYF
d_call: TRBD2
j_call: TRBJ2-3
v_call: TRBV4-1

cdr3_nt: TGTGCCAGCAGCCCTACTAGCGGGGGTTACCAAGAGACCCAGTACTTC
cdr3_aa: CASSPTSGGYQETQYF
d_call: TRBD2
j_call: TRBJ2-5
v_call: TRBV7-2

cdr3_nt: TGCGCCAGCAGCCCTTCCTACAGGGGAAACCAAGAGACCCAGTACTTC
cdr3_aa: CASSPSYRGNQETQYF
d_call: TRBD1
j_call: TRBJ2-5
v_call: TRBV5-1

cdr3_nt: TGTGCCAGTAGTATTTCCACAGGGACCGAGCAGTACTTC
cdr3_aa: CASSISTGTEQYF
d_call: NA
j_call: TRBJ2-7
v_call: TRBV19

cdr3_nt: TGTGCCAGCAGCTTAGGTGGCAGCAGGATCCATGGCTACACCTTC
cdr3_aa: CASSLGGSRIHGYTF
d_call: NA
j_call: TRBJ1-2
v_call: TRBV7-9

cdr3_nt: TGTGCCAGCACCCAGGGGGCGGAGGGGACCTACGAGCAGTACTTC
cdr3_aa: CASTQGAEGTYEQYF
d_call: TRBD1
j_call: TRBJ2-7
v_call: TRBV9

cdr3_nt: TGTGCCAGCAGCCATTCCGGGACAGGGAATAACGAGCAGTACTTC
cdr3_aa: CASSHSGTGNNEQYF
d_call: TRBD1
j_call: TRBJ2-7
v_call: TRBV5-5

cdr3_nt: TGCGCCAGCAGCTTGGCGACGAGCAGGGGGAATGAGCAGTTCTTC
cdr3_aa: CASSLATSRGNEQFF
d_call: TRBD1
j_call: TRBJ2-1
v_call: TRBV5-1

cdr3_nt: TGTGCCAGCAGCCAACGGACAGTGGCCTTTGGTGGGTATGGCTACACCTTC
cdr3_aa: CASSQRTVAFGGYGYTF
d_call: NA
j_call: TRBJ1-2
v_call: TRBV7-2

cdr3_nt: TGCGCCAGCAGCTCGGGACAGGGGGCGTCGAACACCGGGGAGCTGTTTTTT
cdr3_aa: CASSSGQGASNTGELFF
d_call: TRBD1
j_call: TRBJ2-2
v_call: TRBV5-1

cdr3_nt: TGTGCCACCAGACAGGGGGCCGACACCGGGGAGCTGTTTTTT
cdr3_aa: CATRQGADTGELFF
d_call: TRBD1
j_call: TRBJ2-2
v_call: TRBV5-4

cdr3_nt: TGCGCCAGCAGCCAAGAGGGGTCGACAGGGCGTCCAGCTTTCTTT
cdr3_aa: CASSQEGSTGRPAFF
d_call: TRBD1
j_call: TRBJ1-1
v_call: TRBV4-1